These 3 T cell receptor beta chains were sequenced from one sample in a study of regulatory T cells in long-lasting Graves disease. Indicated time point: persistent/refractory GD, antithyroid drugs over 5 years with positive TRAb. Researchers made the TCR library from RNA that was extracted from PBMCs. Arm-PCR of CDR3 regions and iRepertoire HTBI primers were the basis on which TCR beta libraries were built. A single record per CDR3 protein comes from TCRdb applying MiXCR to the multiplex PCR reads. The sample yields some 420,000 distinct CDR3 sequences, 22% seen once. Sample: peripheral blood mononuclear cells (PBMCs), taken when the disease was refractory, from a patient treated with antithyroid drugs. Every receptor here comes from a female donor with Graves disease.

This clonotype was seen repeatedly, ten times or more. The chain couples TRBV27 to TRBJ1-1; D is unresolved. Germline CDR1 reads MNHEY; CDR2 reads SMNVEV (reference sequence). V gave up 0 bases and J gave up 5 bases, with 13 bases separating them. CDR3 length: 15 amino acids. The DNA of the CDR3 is TGTGCCAGCAGTTTATCGTCCCCAAGTCGAACTGAAGCTTTCTTT. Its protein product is CASSLSSPSRTEAFF.

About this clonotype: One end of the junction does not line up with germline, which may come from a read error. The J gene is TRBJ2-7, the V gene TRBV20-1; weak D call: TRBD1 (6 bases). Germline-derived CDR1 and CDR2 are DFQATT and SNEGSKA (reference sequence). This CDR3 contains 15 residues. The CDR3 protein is CSARPRQQGTYEQHF. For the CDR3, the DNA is TGCAGTGCTAGACCGAGACAACAGGGCACCTACGAGCAGCACTTC.

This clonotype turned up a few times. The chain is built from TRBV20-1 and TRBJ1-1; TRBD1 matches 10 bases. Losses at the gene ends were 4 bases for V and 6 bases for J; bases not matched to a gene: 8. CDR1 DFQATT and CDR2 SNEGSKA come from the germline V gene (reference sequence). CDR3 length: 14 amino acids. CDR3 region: CSATPGQGLSEAFF. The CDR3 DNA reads TGCAGTGCTACTCCGGGACAGGGGCTCTCTGAAGCTTTCTTT.